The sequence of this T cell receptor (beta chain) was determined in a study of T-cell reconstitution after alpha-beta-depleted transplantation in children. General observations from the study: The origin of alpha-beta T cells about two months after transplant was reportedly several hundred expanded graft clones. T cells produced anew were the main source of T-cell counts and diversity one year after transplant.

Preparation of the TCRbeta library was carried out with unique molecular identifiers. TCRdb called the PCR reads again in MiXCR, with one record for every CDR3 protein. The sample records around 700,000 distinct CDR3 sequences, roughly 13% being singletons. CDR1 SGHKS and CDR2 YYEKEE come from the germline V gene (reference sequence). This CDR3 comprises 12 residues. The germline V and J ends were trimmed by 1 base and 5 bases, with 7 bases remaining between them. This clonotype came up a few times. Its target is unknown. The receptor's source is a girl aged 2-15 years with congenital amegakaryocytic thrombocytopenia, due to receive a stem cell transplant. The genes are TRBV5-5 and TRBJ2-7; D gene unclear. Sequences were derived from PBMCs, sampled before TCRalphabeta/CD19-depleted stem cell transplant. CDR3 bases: TGTGCCAGCAGCTTGCTTCCTGACGAGCAGTACTTC. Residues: CASSLLPDEQYF.